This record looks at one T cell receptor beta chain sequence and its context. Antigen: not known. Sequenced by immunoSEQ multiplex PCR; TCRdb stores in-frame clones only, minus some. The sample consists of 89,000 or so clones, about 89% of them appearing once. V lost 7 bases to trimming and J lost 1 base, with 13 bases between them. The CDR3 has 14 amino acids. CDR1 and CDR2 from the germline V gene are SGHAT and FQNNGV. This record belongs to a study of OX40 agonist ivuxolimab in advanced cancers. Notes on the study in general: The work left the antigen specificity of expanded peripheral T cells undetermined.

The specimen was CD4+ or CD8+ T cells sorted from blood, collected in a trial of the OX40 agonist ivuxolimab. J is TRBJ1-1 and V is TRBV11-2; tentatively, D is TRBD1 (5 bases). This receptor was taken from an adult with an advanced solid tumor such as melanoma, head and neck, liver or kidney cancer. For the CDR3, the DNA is TGTGCCAGCAACCCTGAAGACAGGAACACTGAAGCTTTCTTT. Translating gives CASNPEDRNTEAFF.